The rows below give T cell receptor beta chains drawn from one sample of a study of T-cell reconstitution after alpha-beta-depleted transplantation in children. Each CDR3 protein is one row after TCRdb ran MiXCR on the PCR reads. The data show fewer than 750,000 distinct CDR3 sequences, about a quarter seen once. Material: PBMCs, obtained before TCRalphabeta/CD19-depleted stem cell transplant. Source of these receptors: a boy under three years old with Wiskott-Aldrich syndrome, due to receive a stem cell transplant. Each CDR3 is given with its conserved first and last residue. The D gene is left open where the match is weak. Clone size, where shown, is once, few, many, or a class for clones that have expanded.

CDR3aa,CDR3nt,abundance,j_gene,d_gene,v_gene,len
CASSSSGGTGELFF,TGTGCCAGCAGTTCTAGCGGGGGGACCGGGGAGCTGTTTTTT,few,TRBJ2-2,TRBD2,TRBV12-3/TRBV12-4,14
CSARGGDRYEQYF,TGCAGTGCTAGGGGAGGGGATAGGTACGAGCAGTACTTC,-,TRBJ2-7,TRBD2,TRBV20-1,13
CASSVEHVRDSRNEKWFF,TGTGCCAGCAGCGTTGAACACGTAAGGGACAGCCGTAATGAAAAATGGTTTTTT,-,TRBJ1-4,TRBD1,TRBV6-1,18
CASSLVVSSVPGGGTAYNEQFF,TGTGCCAGCAGTTTAGTAGTTTCGTCGGTCCCGGGGGGCGGGACGGCATACAATGAGCAGTTCTTC,-,TRBJ2-1,-,TRBV12-3/TRBV12-4,22
CASSPQGTPTGSEQFF,TGTGCCAGCAGTCCCCAAGGGACTCCAACGGGTTCTGAGCAGTTCTTC,few,TRBJ2-1,-,TRBV28,16
CASSWGAGTQETQYF,TGTGCCAGCAGCTGGGGGGCAGGGACTCAAGAGACCCAGTACTTC,-,TRBJ2-5,-,TRBV11-2,15
CASSLSTRTDTQYF,TGTGCCAGCAGTTTATCCACCCGCACAGATACGCAGTATTTT,-,TRBJ2-3,-,TRBV12-3/TRBV12-4,14
CATSAGTALNQPQHF,TGTGCCACCAGTGCCGGGACAGCTCTCAATCAGCCCCAGCATTTT,-,TRBJ1-5,TRBD1,TRBV24-1,15
CASSTRTSAYYEQYF,TGTGCCAGCAGCACCCGGACTAGCGCTTACTACGAGCAGTACTTC,few,TRBJ2-7,TRBD2,TRBV3-1,15
CASTPGLAETDTQYF,TGTGCCAGTACGCCGGGACTAGCGGAGACAGATACGCAGTATTTT,-,TRBJ2-3,TRBD2,TRBV10-3,15
CASSPGLAGAGTGELFF,TGTGCCAGCAGCCCGGGACTAGCGGGAGCCGGGACCGGGGAGCTGTTTTTT,-,TRBJ2-2,TRBD2,TRBV27,17
CASSQEESSGANVLTF,TGTGCCAGCAGCCAAGAAGAGAGCTCTGGGGCCAACGTCCTGACTTTC,few,TRBJ2-6,-,TRBV4-2,16
CSAMASGSSYNEQFF,TGCAGTGCTATGGCTAGCGGGAGCTCCTACAATGAGCAGTTCTTC,-,TRBJ2-1,TRBD2,TRBV20-1,15
CASRLAHNTGELFF,TGTGCCAGCCGACTAGCGCATAACACCGGGGAGCTGTTTTTT,few,TRBJ2-2,TRBD2,TRBV7-9,14
CATSDLTAGYEQYF,TGTGCCACCAGTGATTTGACAGCGGGGTACGAGCAGTACTTC,-,TRBJ2-7,TRBD2,TRBV24-1,14
CASNRLAGNNEQFF,TGTGCCAGCAACAGACTAGCGGGAAACAATGAGCAGTTCTTC,-,TRBJ2-1,TRBD2,TRBV7-2,14